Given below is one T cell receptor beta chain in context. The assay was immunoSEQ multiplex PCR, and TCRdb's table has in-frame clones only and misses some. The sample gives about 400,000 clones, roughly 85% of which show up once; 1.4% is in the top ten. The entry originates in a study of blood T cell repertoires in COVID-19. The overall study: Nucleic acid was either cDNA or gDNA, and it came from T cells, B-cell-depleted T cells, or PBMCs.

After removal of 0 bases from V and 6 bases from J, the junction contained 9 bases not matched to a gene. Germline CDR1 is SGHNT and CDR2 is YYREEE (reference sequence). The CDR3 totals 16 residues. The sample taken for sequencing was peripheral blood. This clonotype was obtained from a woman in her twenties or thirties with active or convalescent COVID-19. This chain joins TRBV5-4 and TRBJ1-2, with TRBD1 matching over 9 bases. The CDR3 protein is CASSLENRGLTNGYTF. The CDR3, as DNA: TGTGCCAGCAGCTTGGAAAACAGGGGGCTGACGAATGGCTACACCTTC.